This T cell receptor beta chain was retrieved from a study of cytomegalovirus exposure and HLA in healthy donors. Broader study findings: There were 164 TCR beta chains listed as cytomegalovirus-associated. A later analysis found first-cohort TCR clusters tended to co-occur in the 120 validation repertoires.

Trimming removed 3 bases from V and 5 bases from J, with 10 bases in between. The CDR3 consists of 13 residues. The germline gives CDR1 MDHEN, CDR2 SYDVKM. A word on this clone: Its antigen is not identified.

Here immunoSEQ multiplex PCR was the method, and the copy in TCRdb shows in-frame clones only, minus some. The table has over 200,000 clones, roughly 83% seen once. Sequencing used PBMCs. This chain links TRBV28 with TRBJ1-1; D not certain. The TCR sequence derives from a woman aged 18-29 years in good health and CMV-seronegative. CDR3 residues: CASSFHGQTEAFF. The DNA for the CDR3 is TGTGCCAGCAGTTTCCATGGTCAAACTGAAGCTTTCTTT.